This TCR beta chain was recovered during a study of T cell repertoires in cytomegalovirus infection. On the study more broadly: It can be stated that public TCR beta signatures indicated CMV infection as well as a matching HLA type.

On this clonotype itself: The antigen remains undetermined.

CDR1 and CDR2 from the germline V gene are SGHRS and YFSETQ. CDR3 length: 17 amino acids. V shed 4 bases and J 0 bases; nucleotides not matched to a gene: 7. TCRdb re-derived calls from the reads in MiXCR, one entry per CDR3 protein. The repertoire holds 570,000 or so distinct CDR3 sequences, with 40% as singletons. The chain links TRBV5-1 to TRBJ2-6, with 7 bases matching TRBD1. The specimen comprised cultured PBMCs, sampled from culture after CMV antigen stimulation. The clonotype originates from a human donor in good health (CMV status not recorded). Some clones in this sample may be carry-over from other donors' samples. The DNA of the CDR3 is TGCGCCAGCAGCAATCTCGGGACAGCCTCTGGGGCCAACGTCCTGACTTTC. It codes for CASSNLGTASGANVLTF.